This TCR beta chain was identified in a study of post-analysis software for immune sequencing data. CDR3 length: 15 amino acids. V shed 3 bases and J shed 3 bases, with 11 bases lying between them. Unique molecular identifiers were carried by the TCR beta cDNA libraries. Input amounts of about 0.95 to 10 million T cells were used. These gave 500,000 or so cDNA molecules, so each molecule approximated one T cell. One entry per CDR3 protein, called by TCRdb with MiXCR from the PCR reads. The sample lists about 560,000 distinct CDR3 sequences, about 44% occurring once. Regarding the study as a whole: Among roughly five TRBV segments more frequent in patients than controls were TRBV5-6, TRBV5-1 and TRBV20-1.

A note on this clonotype: No antigen is known for it.

The sample comprised blood. This clonotype was sampled from a girl aged 5 to 17 with multiple sclerosis. V gene TRBV12-3 or TRBV12-4 combines with J gene TRBJ2-2; no reliable D call. Written as DNA, the CDR3 is TGTGCCAGCAGTTTTCTGGAAGGGTACACCGGGGAGCTGTTTTTT. Translation: CASSFLEGYTGELFF.